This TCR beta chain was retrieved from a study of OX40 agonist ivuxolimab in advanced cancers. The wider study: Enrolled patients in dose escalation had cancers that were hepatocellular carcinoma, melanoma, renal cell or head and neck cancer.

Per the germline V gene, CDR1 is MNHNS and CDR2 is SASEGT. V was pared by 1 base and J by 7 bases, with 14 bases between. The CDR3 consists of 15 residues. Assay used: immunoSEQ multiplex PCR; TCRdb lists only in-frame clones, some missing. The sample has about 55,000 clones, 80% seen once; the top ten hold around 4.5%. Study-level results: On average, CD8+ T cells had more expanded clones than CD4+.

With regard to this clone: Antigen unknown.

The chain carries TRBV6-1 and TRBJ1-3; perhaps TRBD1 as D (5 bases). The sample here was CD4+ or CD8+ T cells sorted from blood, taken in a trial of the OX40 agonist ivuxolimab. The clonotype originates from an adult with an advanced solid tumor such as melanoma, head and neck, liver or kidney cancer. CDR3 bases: TGTGCCAGCAGTGAAGGGCCCCGGGACTCGAACACCATATATTTT. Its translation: CASSEGPRDSNTIYF.